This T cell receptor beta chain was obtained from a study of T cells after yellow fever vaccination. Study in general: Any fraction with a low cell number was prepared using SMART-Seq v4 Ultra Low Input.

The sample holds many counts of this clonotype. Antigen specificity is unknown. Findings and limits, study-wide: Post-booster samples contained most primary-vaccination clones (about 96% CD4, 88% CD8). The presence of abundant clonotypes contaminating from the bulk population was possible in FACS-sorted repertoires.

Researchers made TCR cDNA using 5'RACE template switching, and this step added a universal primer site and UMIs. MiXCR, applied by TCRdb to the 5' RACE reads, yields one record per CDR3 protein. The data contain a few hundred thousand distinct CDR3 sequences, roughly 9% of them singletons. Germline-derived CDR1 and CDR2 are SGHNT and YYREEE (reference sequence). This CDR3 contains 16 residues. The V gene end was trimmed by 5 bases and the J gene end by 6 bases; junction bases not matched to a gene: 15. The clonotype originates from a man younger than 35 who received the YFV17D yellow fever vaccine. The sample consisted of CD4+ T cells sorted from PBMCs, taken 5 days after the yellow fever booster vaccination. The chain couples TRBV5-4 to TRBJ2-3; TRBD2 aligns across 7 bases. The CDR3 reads CASSSGTTSSWDTQYF. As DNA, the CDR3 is TGTGCCAGCAGTTCCGGGACTACCTCCTCCTGGGATACGCAGTATTTT.